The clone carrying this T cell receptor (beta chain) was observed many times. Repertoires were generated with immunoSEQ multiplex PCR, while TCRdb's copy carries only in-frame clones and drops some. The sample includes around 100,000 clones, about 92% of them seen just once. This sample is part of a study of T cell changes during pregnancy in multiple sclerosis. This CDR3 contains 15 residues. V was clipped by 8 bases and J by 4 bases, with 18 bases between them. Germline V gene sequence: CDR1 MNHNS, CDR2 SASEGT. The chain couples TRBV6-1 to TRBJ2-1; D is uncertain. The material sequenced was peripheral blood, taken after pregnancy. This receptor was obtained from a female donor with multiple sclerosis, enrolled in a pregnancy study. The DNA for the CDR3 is TGTGCCAGCCTTATGGCCCCGGGTGGGTACAATGAGCAGTTCTTC. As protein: CASLMAPGGYNEQFF.